The clone carrying this TCR beta chain was seen only a few times. Clinical history reported by participants formed the basis on which cohorts were assigned. This table comes from immunoSEQ multiplex PCR, and its TCRdb copy is limited to in-frame clones, with some not included. The sample yields approximately 130,000 clones, about four fifths seen once. The data derive from a study of blood T cell repertoires in COVID-19. The material sequenced was PBMCs or T cells enriched from blood (not recorded which). The sequence was collected from a man in his thirties or forties who had recovered from COVID-19.

The CDR3 coding sequence is TGTGCCAGTAGTATTTTTGGGGCGGTGAACATCGACTCTGGGGCCAACGTCCTGACTTTC. Encoded protein: CASSIFGAVNIDSGANVLTF. The rearrangement uses TRBV19 and TRBJ2-6; D is perhaps TRBD1 (5 bases). V was pared by 3 bases and J by 0 bases, with 21 bases between. The CDR3 consists of 20 residues. CDR1 and CDR2 from the germline V gene are LNHDA and SQIVND (reference sequence).